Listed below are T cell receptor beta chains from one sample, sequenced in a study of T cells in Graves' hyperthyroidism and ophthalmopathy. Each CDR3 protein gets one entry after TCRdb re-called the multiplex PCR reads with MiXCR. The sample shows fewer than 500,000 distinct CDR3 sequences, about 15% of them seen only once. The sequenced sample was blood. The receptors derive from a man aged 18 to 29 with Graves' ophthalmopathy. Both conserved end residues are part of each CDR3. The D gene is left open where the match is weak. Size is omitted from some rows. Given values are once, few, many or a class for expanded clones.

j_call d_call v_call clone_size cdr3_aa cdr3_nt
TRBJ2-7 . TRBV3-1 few CASSLQAEQYF TGTGCCAGCAGCCTCCAAGCCGAGCAGTACTTC
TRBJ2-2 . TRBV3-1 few CASSQETAGFTGELFF TGTGCCAGCAGCCAAGAAACGGCGGGGTTCACCGGGGAGCTGTTTTTT
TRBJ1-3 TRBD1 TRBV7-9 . CASSLGQGASSGNTIYF TGTGCCAGCAGCTTAGGACAGGGGGCCTCCTCTGGAAACACCATATATTTT
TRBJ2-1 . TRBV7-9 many CASSLGSSSNEQFF TGTGCCAGCAGCTTAGGATCTTCGTCCAATGAGCAGTTCTTC
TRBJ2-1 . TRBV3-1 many CASSHLGRDEQFF TGTGCCAGCAGCCATCTCGGAAGGGATGAGCAGTTCTTC
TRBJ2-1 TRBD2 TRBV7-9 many CASSGTSYNEQFF TGTGCCAGCAGCGGGACTAGCTACAATGAGCAGTTCTTC
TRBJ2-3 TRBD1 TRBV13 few CASGGTGRNTQYF TGTGCCAGCGGTGGGACAGGGCGGAATACGCAGTATTTT
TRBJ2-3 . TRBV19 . CASRMRGLSTDTQYF TGTGCCAGTAGAATGAGGGGTCTAAGCACAGATACGCAGTATTTT
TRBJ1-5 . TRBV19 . CASTTFGIVEQPQHF TGTGCCAGTACCACTTTCGGGATTGTGGAACAGCCCCAGCATTTT
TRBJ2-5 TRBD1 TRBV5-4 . CASSLKDRAQETQYF TGTGCCAGCAGCCTTAAGGACAGGGCCCAAGAGACCCAGTACTTC